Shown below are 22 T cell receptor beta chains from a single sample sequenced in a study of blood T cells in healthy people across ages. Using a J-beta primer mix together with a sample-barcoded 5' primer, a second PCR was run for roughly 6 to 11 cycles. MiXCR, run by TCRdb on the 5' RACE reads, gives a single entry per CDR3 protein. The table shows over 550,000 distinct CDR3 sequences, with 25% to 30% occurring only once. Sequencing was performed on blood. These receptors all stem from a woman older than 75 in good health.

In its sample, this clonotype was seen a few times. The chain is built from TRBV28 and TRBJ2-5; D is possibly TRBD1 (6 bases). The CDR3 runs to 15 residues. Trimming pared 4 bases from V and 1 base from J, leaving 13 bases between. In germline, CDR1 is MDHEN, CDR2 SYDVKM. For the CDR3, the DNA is TGTGCCAGCAGTTCCGGACAGTCCACCCAAGAGACCCAGTACTTC. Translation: CASSSGQSTQETQYF.

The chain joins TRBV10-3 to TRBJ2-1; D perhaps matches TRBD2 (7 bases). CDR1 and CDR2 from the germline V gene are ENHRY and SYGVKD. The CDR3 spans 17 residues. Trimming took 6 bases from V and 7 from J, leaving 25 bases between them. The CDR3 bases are TGTGCCATCAGCAACCCCCGGAGGGGGGGGGGACCTAATGAGCAGTTCTTC. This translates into CAISNPRRGGGPNEQFF.

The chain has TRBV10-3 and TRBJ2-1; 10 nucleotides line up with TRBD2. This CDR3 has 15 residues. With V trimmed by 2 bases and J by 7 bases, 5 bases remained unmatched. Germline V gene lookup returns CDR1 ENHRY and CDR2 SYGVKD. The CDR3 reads CAISETQRGGNEQFF. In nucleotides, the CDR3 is TGTGCCATCAGTGAGACCCAGCGGGGGGGGAATGAGCAGTTCTTC.

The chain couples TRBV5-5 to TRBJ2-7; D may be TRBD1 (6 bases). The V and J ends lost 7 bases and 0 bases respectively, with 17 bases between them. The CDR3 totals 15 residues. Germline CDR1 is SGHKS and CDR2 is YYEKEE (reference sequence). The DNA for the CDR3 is TGTGCCAGCCCCTTGGTGGCAGGGGCCTCCTACGAGCAGTACTTC. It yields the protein CASPLVAGASYEQYF. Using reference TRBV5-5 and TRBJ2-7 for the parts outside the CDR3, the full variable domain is DAGVTQSPTHLIKTRGQQVTLRCSPISGHKSVSWYQQVLGQGPQFIFQYYEKEERGRGNFPDRFSARQFPNYSSELNVNALLLGDSALYLCASPLVAGASYEQYFGPGTRLTVT.

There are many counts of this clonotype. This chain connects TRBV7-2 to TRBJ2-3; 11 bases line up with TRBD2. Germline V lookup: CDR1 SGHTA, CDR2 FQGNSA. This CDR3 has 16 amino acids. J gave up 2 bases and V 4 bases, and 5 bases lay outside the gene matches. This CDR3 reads CASSSLAGGTTDTQYF. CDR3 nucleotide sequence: TGTGCCAGCAGCTCCCTAGCGGGGGGTACCACAGATACGCAGTATTTT. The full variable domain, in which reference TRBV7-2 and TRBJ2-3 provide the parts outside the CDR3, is GAGVSQSPSNKVTEKGKDVELRCDPISGHTALYWYRQSLGQGLEFLIYFQGNSAPDKSGLPSDRFSAERTGGSVSTLTIQRTQQEDSAVYLCASSSLAGGTTDTQYFGPGTRLTVL.

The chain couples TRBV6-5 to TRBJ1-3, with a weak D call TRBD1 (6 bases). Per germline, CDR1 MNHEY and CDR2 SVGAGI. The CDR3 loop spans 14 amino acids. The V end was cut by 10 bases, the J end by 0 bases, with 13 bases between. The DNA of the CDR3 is TGTGCCAACCCTACAGGGAGCTCTGGAAACACCATATATTTT. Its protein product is CANPTGSSGNTIYF.

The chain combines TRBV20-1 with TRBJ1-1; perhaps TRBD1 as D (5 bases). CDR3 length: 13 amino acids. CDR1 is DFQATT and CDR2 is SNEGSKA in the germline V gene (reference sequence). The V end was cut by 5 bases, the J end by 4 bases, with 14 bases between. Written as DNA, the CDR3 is TGCAGTGCTGCTGTGGGGGAGGGCACTGAAGCTTTCTTT. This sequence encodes CSAAVGEGTEAFF.

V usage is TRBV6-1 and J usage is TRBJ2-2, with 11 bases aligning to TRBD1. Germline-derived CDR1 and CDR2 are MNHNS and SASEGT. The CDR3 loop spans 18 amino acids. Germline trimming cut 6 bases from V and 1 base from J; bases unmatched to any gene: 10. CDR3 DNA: TGTGCCAGCAGACTTACCGGGACAGGGGGTGGGAACACCGGGGAGCTGTTTTTT. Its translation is CASRLTGTGGGNTGELFF.

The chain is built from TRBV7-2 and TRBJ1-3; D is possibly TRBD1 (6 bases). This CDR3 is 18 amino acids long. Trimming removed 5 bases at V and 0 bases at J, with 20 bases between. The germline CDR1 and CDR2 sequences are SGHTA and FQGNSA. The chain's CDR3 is CASSKRTRDTYSGNTIYF. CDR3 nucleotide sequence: TGTGCCAGCAGCAAACGTACCCGGGACACGTACTCTGGAAACACCATATATTTT. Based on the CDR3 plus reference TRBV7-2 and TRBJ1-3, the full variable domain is GAGVSQSPSNKVTEKGKDVELRCDPISGHTALYWYRQSLGQGLEFLIYFQGNSAPDKSGLPSDRFSAERTGGSVSTLTIQRTQQEDSAVYLCASSKRTRDTYSGNTIYFGEGSWLTVV.

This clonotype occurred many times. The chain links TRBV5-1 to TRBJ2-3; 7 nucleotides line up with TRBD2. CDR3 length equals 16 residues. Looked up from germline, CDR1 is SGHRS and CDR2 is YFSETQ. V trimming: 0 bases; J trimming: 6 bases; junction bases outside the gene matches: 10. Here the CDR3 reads CASSLEPASGPDTQYF. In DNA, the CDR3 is TGCGCCAGCAGCTTGGAGCCCGCTAGCGGCCCCGATACGCAGTATTTT.

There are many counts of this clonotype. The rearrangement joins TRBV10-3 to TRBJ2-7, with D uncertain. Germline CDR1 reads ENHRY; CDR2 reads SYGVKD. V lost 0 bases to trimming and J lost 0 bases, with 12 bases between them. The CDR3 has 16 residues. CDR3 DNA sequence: TGTGCCATCAGTGAGTCTCTACAGACCAGCTCCTACGAGCAGTACTTC. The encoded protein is CAISESLQTSSYEQYF.

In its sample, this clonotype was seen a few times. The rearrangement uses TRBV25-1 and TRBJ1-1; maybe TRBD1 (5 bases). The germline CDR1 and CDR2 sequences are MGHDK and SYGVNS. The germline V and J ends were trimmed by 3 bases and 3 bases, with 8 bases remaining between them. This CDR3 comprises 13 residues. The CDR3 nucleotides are TGTGCCAGCAGTGACCCAGGGCACACTGAAGCTTTCTTT. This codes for CASSDPGHTEAFF.

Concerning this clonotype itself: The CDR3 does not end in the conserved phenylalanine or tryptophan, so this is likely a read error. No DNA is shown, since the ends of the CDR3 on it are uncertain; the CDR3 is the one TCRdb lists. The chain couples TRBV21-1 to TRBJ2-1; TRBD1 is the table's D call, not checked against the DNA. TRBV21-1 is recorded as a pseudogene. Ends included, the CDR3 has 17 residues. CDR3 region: CASSKFIYRGAYNEQFC.

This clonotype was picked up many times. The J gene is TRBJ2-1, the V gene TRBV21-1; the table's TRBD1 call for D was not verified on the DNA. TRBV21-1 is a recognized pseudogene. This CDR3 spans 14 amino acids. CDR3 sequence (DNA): TGTGCCAGCAGCAAGGAGGCAGGGGATCATGAGCAGTTCTTC. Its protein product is CASSKEAGDHEQFF.

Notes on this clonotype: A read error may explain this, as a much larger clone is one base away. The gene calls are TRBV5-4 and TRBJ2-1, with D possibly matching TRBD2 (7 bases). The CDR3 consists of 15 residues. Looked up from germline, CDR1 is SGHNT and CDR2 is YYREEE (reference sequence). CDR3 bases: TGTGCCAGCAGCTTAGGGGGGGGTACCTACAATGAGCAGGTCTTC. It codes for CASSLGGGTYNEQVF.

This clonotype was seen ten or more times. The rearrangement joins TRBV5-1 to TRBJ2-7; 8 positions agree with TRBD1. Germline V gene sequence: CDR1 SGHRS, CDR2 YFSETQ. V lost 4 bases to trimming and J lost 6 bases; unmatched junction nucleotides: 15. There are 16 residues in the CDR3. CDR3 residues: CASSGSWTGKVGEQYF. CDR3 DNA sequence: TGCGCCAGCAGCGGGAGCTGGACAGGGAAAGTCGGCGAGCAGTACTTC. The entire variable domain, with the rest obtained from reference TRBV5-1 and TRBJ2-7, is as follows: KAGVTQTPRYLIKTRGQQVTLSCSPISGHRSVSWYQQTPGQGLQFLFEYFSETQRNKGNFPGRFSGRQFSNSRSEMNVSTLELGDSALYLCASSGSWTGKVGEQYFGPGTRLTVT.

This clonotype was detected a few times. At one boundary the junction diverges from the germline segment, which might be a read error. DNA of the CDR3: TGCAGTGCTAGAGAAAACAGGGGGCGCAATTCACCCCCCCACTTT. Its translation is CSARENRGRNSPPHF. The rearrangement uses TRBV20-1 and TRBJ1-6; TRBD1 aligns across 9 bases. The V gene's germline CDR1 is DFQATT and CDR2 SNEGSKA (reference sequence). This CDR3 spans 15 amino acids.

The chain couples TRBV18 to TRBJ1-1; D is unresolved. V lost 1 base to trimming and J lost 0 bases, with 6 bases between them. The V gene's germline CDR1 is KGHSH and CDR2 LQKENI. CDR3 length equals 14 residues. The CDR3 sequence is CASSPQSVNTEAFF. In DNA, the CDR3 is TGTGCCAGCTCACCACAGTCGGTGAACACTGAAGCTTTCTTT.

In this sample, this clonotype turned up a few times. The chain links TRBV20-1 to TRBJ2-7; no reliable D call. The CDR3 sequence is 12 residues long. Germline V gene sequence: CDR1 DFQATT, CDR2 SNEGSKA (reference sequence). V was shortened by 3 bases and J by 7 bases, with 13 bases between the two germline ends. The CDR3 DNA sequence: TGCAGTGCTAGTCGGAGTACCAATGAGCAGTACTTC. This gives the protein CSASRSTNEQYF.

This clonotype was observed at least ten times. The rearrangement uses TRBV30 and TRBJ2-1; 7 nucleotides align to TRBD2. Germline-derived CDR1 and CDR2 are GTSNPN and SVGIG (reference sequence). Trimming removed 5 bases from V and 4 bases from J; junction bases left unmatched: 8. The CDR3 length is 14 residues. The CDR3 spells CAWGRTGGYNEQFF. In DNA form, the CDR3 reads TGTGCCTGGGGTCGGACGGGGGGATACAATGAGCAGTTCTTC.

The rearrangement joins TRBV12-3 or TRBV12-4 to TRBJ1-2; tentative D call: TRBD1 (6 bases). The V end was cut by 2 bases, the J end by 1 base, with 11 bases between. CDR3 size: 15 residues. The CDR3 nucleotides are TGTGCCAGCAGTTTATGGACAGAGATTAACTATGGCTACACCTTC. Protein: CASSLWTEINYGYTF.

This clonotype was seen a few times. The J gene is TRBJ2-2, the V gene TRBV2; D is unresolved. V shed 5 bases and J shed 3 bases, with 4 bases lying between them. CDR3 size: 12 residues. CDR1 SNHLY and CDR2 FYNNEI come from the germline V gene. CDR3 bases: TGTGCCAGCAGTATGTACACCGGGGAGCTGTTTTTT. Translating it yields CASSMYTGELFF.